Listed here are 2 T cell receptor beta chains from one sample, sequenced in a study of blood T cells in healthy people across ages. Alongside a J-beta primer mix, a sample-barcoded 5' primer served in a second PCR lasting about 6 to 12 cycles. TCRdb itself ran the 5' RACE reads through MiXCR, one entry per CDR3 protein. Of 1 million or so distinct CDR3 sequences detected, 45% appear once; the ten largest clones hold 15% to 20%. Sequences were obtained from blood. Receptors originate from a woman in her sixties in good health.

This chain joins TRBV6-1 and TRBJ1-4, with D hard to call. The CDR3 is 13 residues long. Germline CDR1 and CDR2: MNHNS and SASEGT. Trimming cost V 5 bases and J 10 bases, with 14 bases left between them. In nucleotides, the CDR3 is TGTGCCAGCAGTCCCGTCGCCTCAGGAAAACTGTTTTTT. It specifies CASSPVASGKLFF.

This chain connects TRBV29-1 to TRBJ2-5; D might be TRBD1 or TRBD2, each matching 5 bases. The V end was cut by 4 bases, the J end by 3 bases, with 12 bases between. The CDR3 length is 13 residues. Looked up from germline, CDR1 is SQVTM and CDR2 is ANQGSEA. CDR3 coding DNA: TGCAGCGTTGGAGGGACCAGGAAAGAGACCCAGTACTTC. This codes for CSVGGTRKETQYF.